This record concerns one T cell receptor beta chain sequence. Generated by immunoSEQ multiplex PCR, the TCRdb table keeps only in-frame clones and is missing some. The repertoire has a few hundred thousand clones, just under 90% of them found once; the top ten carry around 1.3%. These data are taken from a study of blood T cell repertoires in COVID-19. As for the study in general: The analysed material was cDNA or gDNA that came from T cells, B-cell-depleted T cells, or PBMCs.

V lost 0 bases and J 2 bases, leaving 9 bases between the germline ends. Looked up from germline, CDR1 is SGHKS and CDR2 is YYEKEE (reference sequence). The CDR3 extends over 15 amino acids. Cohorts were assigned according to the clinical history that participants reported. Sequenced: PBMCs or T cells enriched from blood (not recorded which). The genes are TRBV5-5 and TRBJ1-5; D gene ambiguous. This receptor was identified in a man aged 25 to 40 who had recovered from COVID-19. The DNA of the CDR3 is TGTGCCAGCAGCTTGGCTCTGCCAGGCAATCAGCCCCAGCATTTT. Its translation: CASSLALPGNQPQHF.